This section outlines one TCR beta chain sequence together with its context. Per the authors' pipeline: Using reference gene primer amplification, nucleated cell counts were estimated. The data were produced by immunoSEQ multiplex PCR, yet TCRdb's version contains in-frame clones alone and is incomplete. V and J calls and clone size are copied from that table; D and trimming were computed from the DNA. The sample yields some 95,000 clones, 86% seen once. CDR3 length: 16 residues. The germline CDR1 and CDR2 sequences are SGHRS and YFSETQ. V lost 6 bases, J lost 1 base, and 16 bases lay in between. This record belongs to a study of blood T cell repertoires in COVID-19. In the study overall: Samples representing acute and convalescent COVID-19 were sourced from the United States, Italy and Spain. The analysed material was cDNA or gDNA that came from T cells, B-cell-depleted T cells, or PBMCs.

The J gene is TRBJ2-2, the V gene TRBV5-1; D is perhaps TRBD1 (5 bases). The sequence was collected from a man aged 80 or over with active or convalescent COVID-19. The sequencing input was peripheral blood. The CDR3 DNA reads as TGCGCCAGCACCGTGGGATCTACAGGGAACACCGGGGAGCTGTTTTTT. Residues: CASTVGSTGNTGELFF.